Listed here are 2 T cell receptor beta chains from one sample, sequenced in a study of preoperative IRX-2 immunotherapy in early breast cancer (dated by TCRdb to the late 2010s). Library creation used the immunoSEQ multiplex PCR assay. Drawn from immuneACCESS, this table holds only the in-frame rearrangements with V and J called that TCRdb kept. Clones are partly lost; checked studies trace under half to an unresolved V gene and leave the rest unexplained. The sample table holds some 3,300 clones, of which around 79% were seen once. Approximately 15% of the sample is taken by the ten largest. In light of the paper, this sample's treatment or condition label describes: preoperative locoregional IRX-2 cytokine immunotherapy. The sample in question was tumor tissue, obtained after IRX-2 immunotherapy. The receptors originated from a human donor with breast cancer.

The rearrangement uses TRBV18 and TRBJ1-1, with TRBD1 matching 7 bases. The J segment lost 0 bases and the V segment lost 2 bases, leaving 6 bases of the junction unmatched. The germline V gene has CDR1 KGHSH and CDR2 LQKENI. The CDR3 runs 16 residues. DNA for the CDR3: TGTGCCAGCTCACCAACAGGGGTCCTTATGAACACTGAAGCTTTCTTT. This translates into CASSPTGVLMNTEAFF.

This clone was seen more than once but under ten times. This chain connects TRBV19 to TRBJ1-5; 7 bases are a match to TRBD1. Germline CDR1 reads LNHDA; CDR2 reads SQIVND (reference sequence). The CDR3 has 15 residues. V lost 7 bases, J lost 4 bases, and 10 bases stayed unmatched. The CDR3, as DNA: TGTGCCAGTACTCTCCGGGACAGCGTAAATCAGCCCCAGCATTTT. Protein product: CASTLRDSVNQPQHF.